This passage covers 32 T cell receptor beta chains from one sample sequenced in a study of T cells in localized non-small cell lung cancer. Profiling relied on immunoSEQ multiplex PCR, and the TCRdb table lists in-frame clones only, not all of them. Among approximately 54,000 clones listed, approximately 82% were seen once. Material: peripheral blood, obtained before any cancer treatment. The source of these receptors is a female donor aged 60 or older with stage II squamous cell lung carcinoma.

The chain links TRBV5-6 to TRBJ2-1; D is unclear. Germline CDR1 is SGHDT and CDR2 is YYEEEE. V was trimmed by 4 bases and J by 4 bases, leaving 9 bases between them. The CDR3 is 13 residues long. The CDR3 loop is CASSLDPYNEQFF. CDR3 DNA: TGTGCCAGCAGCCTGGACCCGTACAATGAGCAGTTCTTC.

J is TRBJ2-3 and V is TRBV11-3, with D tentatively TRBD2 (5 bases). Germline V gene lookup returns CDR1 SGHNT and CDR2 YENEEA. The CDR3 totals 13 residues. V was shortened by 3 bases and J by 1 base, with 5 bases between the two germline ends. CDR3 nucleotides: TGTGCCAGCAGCTTGAGGGGCACAGATACGCAGTATTTT. The encoded protein is CASSLRGTDTQYF.

This clone was seen a handful of times. The J gene is TRBJ1-6, the V gene TRBV2; no clear D. The germline V gene has CDR1 SNHLY and CDR2 FYNNEI. The CDR3 is 13 residues long. The V and J ends lost 4 bases and 8 bases respectively, with 9 bases between them. Here the CDR3 reads CASSGPGDSPLHF. CDR3 sequence (DNA): TGTGCCAGCAGTGGACCCGGGGATTCACCCCTCCACTTT.

The chain employs TRBV7-2 and TRBJ2-4; D is uncertain. Germline CDR1 and CDR2: SGHTA and FQGNSA. V was cut by 4 bases and J by 1 base, with 14 bases left in between. The CDR3 is 16 amino acids. The CDR3 region is CASSSYTNRAKNIQYF. The CDR3 DNA sequence: TGTGCCAGCAGCTCATACACCAACCGGGCCAAAAACATTCAGTACTTC. Full variable domain (outside the CDR3, taken from reference TRBV7-2 and TRBJ2-4): GAGVSQSPSNKVTEKGKDVELRCDPISGHTALYWYRQSLGQGLEFLIYFQGNSAPDKSGLPSDRFSAERTGGSVSTLTIQRTQQEDSAVYLCASSSYTNRAKNIQYFGAGTRLSVL.

This chain links TRBV6-1 with TRBJ1-5; 9 bases fit TRBD1. The J segment lost 5 bases and the V segment lost 5 bases, leaving 4 bases of the junction unmatched. Germline CDR1 reads MNHNS; CDR2 reads SASEGT. The CDR3 spans 14 residues. The CDR3 DNA reads as TGTGCCAGCAGTCGACAGGGGGAGTATCAGCCCCAGCATTTT. Residues: CASSRQGEYQPQHF.

This clone counts as medium-sized (0.01 to 0.1%). The chain recombines TRBV9 with TRBJ2-1; 9 bases fit TRBD2. This CDR3 is 17 amino acids long. Looked up from germline, CDR1 is SGDLS and CDR2 is YYNGEE. V lost 0 bases to trimming and J lost 9 bases; unmatched junction nucleotides: 13. The CDR3: CASSVGFGRLADTEQFF. The CDR3 nucleotides read TGTGCCAGCAGCGTAGGTTTCGGTCGACTAGCGGATACTGAGCAGTTCTTC. Complete variable domain (other parts from reference TRBV9 and TRBJ2-1): DSGVTQTPKHLITATGQRVTLRCSPRSGDLSVYWYQQSLDQGLQFLIQYYNGEERAKGNILERFSAQQFPDLHSELNLSSLELGDSALYFCASSVGFGRLADTEQFFGPGTRLTVL.

This clone has a handful of counts. This sequence joins TRBV30 and TRBJ1-5; a possible D gene is TRBD1 (5 bases). In germline, CDR1 is GTSNPN, CDR2 SVGIG (reference sequence). The CDR3 has 13 amino acids. Trimming shortened V by 2 bases and J by 3 bases, and 8 bases separated the two germline ends. The CDR3 is CAWSKGTNQPQHF. In DNA form, the CDR3 reads TGTGCCTGGAGTAAAGGGACCAATCAGCCCCAGCATTTT.

The chain joins TRBV19 to TRBJ2-5, with TRBD1 matching over 11 bases. The ends lost 8 bases at V and 5 bases at J; junction bases unmatched: 7. The CDR3 is made up of 14 amino acids. Germline loops: CDR1 LNHDA, CDR2 SQIVND (reference sequence). The CDR3 DNA reads as TGTGCCAGTTCGCCGGACAGGGGGCTGGAGACCCAGTACTTC. This codes for CASSPDRGLETQYF.

The genes are TRBV2 and TRBJ1-1; D is unresolved. Germline values: CDR1 SNHLY, CDR2 FYNNEI. The CDR3 totals 12 residues. Trimming removed 3 bases from V and 7 bases from J, with 9 bases in between. The CDR3 protein is CASSERRLEAFF. CDR3 in DNA: TGTGCCAGCAGTGAGCGCCGGCTTGAAGCTTTCTTT.

V and J are TRBV4-1 and TRBJ2-2; 11 bases match TRBD1. The CDR3 contains 16 residues. CDR1 and CDR2 from the germline V gene are MGHRA and YSYEKL. V shed 6 bases and J 0 bases; nucleotides not matched to a gene: 3. In nucleotides, the CDR3 is TGCGCCAGCAGTCCGGGACAGGGGGCGAACACCGGGGAGCTGTTTTTT. Protein product: CASSPGQGANTGELFF.

V and J are TRBV5-1 and TRBJ2-2; 8 nucleotides agree with TRBD2. The CDR3 loop spans 17 amino acids. The germline V gene has CDR1 SGHRS and CDR2 YFSETQ. V lost 3 bases, J lost 3 bases, and 10 bases stayed unmatched. The DNA of the CDR3 is TGCGCCAGCAGCTCCCTCCGGGGGGGGGCTTACACCGGGGAGCTGTTTTTT. This sequence encodes CASSSLRGGAYTGELFF.

The rearrangement joins TRBV19 to TRBJ2-7; TRBD1 aligns across 9 bases. This CDR3 region has 13 residues. Germline CDR1 reads LNHDA; CDR2 reads SQIVND (reference sequence). J lost 2 bases, V lost 5 bases, and 1 base had no gene match. CDR3 bases: TGTGCCAGTAGTGGGGACAGGGCCTACGAGCAGTACTTC. This codes for CASSGDRAYEQYF.

This clone was counted a single time. The chain combines TRBV11-2 with TRBJ2-7; D call uncertain. Trimming stripped 3 bases from V and 0 bases from J, with 6 bases between. CDR1 is SGHAT, CDR2 FQNNGV, per germline. The CDR3 sequence is 13 residues long. The DNA for the CDR3 is TGTGCCAGCAGCTTCACGGACTCCTACGAGCAGTACTTC. Protein product: CASSFTDSYEQYF. Full variable domain (missing parts from reference TRBV11-2 and TRBJ2-7): EAGVAQSPRYKIIEKRQSVAFWCNPISGHATLYWYQQILGQGPKLLIQFQNNGVVDDSQLPKDRFSAERLKGVDSTLKIQPAKLEDSAVYLCASSFTDSYEQYFGPGTRLTVT.

The V call is TRBV7-3, the J call TRBJ1-1; D may be TRBD1 (5 bases). Trimming left V 1 base short and J 0 bases short, with 9 bases between. CDR1 and CDR2 from the germline V gene are SGHTA and FQGTGA. The CDR3 contains 15 residues. In DNA form, the CDR3 reads TGTGCCAGCAGCTTAAATCCAGGGATGAACACTGAAGCTTTCTTT. Its protein is CASSLNPGMNTEAFF.

This clone was found once. The chain links TRBV5-1 to TRBJ2-4; D is uncertain. V gave up 2 bases and J gave up 0 bases, with 12 bases separating them. CDR3 length equals 16 residues. Per the germline V gene, CDR1 is SGHRS and CDR2 is YFSETQ. The CDR3 sequence is CASSFNIDLAKNIQYF. DNA for the CDR3: TGCGCCAGCAGCTTCAACATCGATCTAGCCAAAAACATTCAGTACTTC.

The chain uses TRBV5-4 and TRBJ2-3; no firm D call. The CDR3 spans 14 residues. Germline V gene data show CDR1 as SGHNT and CDR2 as YYREEE (reference sequence). Trimming took 3 bases from V and 2 from J, leaving 10 bases between them. The CDR3 here is CASSSGPPTDTQYF. The CDR3, as DNA: TGTGCCAGCAGCTCTGGCCCCCCCACAGATACGCAGTATTTT.

This sequence joins TRBV5-3 and TRBJ2-2, with D unclear. TRBV5-3 is an ORF, and what it does is uncertain. The CDR3 contains 11 residues. Between the trimmed V and J ends, which lost 7 bases and 0 bases, there was a span of 1 base. CDR3 DNA: TGTGCCAGACCGAACACCGGGGAGCTGTTTTTT. Its protein product is CARPNTGELFF.

The chain links TRBV19 to TRBJ1-4, with 8 bases fitting TRBD1. Germline-derived CDR1 and CDR2 are LNHDA and SQIVND (reference sequence). This CDR3 has 15 amino acids. With 8 bases clipped from V and 0 bases from J, the junction kept 5 bases outside the gene matches. The CDR3 DNA sequence: TGTGCCAGTCGGGACAGGAGTTCAACTAATGAAAAACTGTTTTTT. Its protein product is CASRDRSSTNEKLFF.

The chain recombines TRBV25-1 with TRBJ2-7, with 8 bases fitting TRBD1. The germline V gene encodes CDR1 MGHDK and CDR2 SYGVNS. The CDR3 runs 13 residues. The V and J ends lost 6 bases and 2 bases, in that order; junction bases with no gene match: 3. The CDR3 nucleotides are TGTGCCAGCAGCCGGACAGGGACCTACGAGCAGTACTTC. Protein sequence: CASSRTGTYEQYF.

The chain joins TRBV6-1 to TRBJ1-2; no definite D call. Germline V gene lookup returns CDR1 MNHNS and CDR2 SASEGT. This CDR3 comprises 12 residues. Trimming shortened V by 3 bases and J by 8 bases, and 10 bases separated the two germline ends. CDR3 in amino acids: CASSDFLGGYTF. The CDR3 nucleotides are TGTGCCAGCAGTGACTTCTTAGGGGGCTACACCTTC.

The chain carries TRBV29-1 and TRBJ1-2; D is possibly TRBD1 (5 bases). This CDR3 has 15 residues. From germline, CDR1 is SQVTM and CDR2 ANQGSEA. Between the trimmed V and J ends, which lost 7 bases and 0 bases, there was a span of 18 bases. The CDR3 bases are TGCAGCGCTACCCCAAACGAGGGGCCTAACTATGGCTACACCTTC. It specifies CSATPNEGPNYGYTF. The full variable domain, its missing parts supplied by reference TRBV29-1 and TRBJ1-2, is SAVISQKPSRDICQRGTSLTIQCQVDSQVTMMFWYRQQPGQSLTLIATANQGSEATYESGFVIDKFPISRPNLTFSTLTVSNMSPEDSSIYLCSATPNEGPNYGYTFGSGTRLTVV.

The J gene is TRBJ2-5, the V gene TRBV6-6; D could derive from TRBD1 or TRBD2 (5 bases each). The CDR3 loop spans 12 amino acids. Trimming took 2 bases from V and 7 from J, leaving 8 bases between them. The germline gives CDR1 MNHNY, CDR2 SVGAGI (reference sequence). The CDR3 spells CASSYGTGTQYF. The CDR3 DNA is TGTGCCAGCAGTTACGGGACGGGGACCCAGTACTTC.

This sequence joins TRBV19 and TRBJ1-1, with 7 bases that match TRBD1. The CDR3 has 16 amino acids. Per germline, CDR1 LNHDA and CDR2 SQIVND (reference sequence). The V gene end was trimmed by 4 bases and the J gene end by 2 bases; junction bases not matched to a gene: 10. The CDR3, as DNA: TGTGCCAGTAGTAGCCCCATCGACAGGGCTAACACTGAAGCTTTCTTT. Translation gives CASSSPIDRANTEAFF.

V and J are TRBV10-2 and TRBJ2-5, with D possibly matching TRBD1 (5 bases). Germline CDR1 WSHSY, CDR2 SAAADI. The V and J ends lost 6 bases and 2 bases respectively, with 10 bases between them. The CDR3 extends over 13 amino acids. The CDR3 sequence: CASRDSFQETQYF. The DNA for the CDR3 is TGCGCCAGCAGAGACAGCTTTCAAGAGACCCAGTACTTC.

The genes are TRBV25-1 and TRBJ1-6; no definite D call. The ends were cut back, 2 bases at V and 5 bases at J, with 10 bases in the middle. The germline CDR1 and CDR2 sequences are MGHDK and SYGVNS. This CDR3 region has 15 residues. The CDR3 loop reads CASSEKPDDNSPLHF. CDR3 in DNA: TGTGCCAGCAGTGAAAAGCCGGATGATAATTCACCCCTCCACTTT.

The genes are TRBV19 and TRBJ1-2; possibly TRBD1 for D (5 bases). The V end was cut by 11 bases, the J end by 6 bases, with 19 bases between. The CDR3 covers 13 residues. From germline, CDR1 is LNHDA and CDR2 SQIVND (reference sequence). CDR3 bases: TGTGCCTCCTCGGGGGACTCCTATCATGGCTACACCTTC. This sequence encodes CASSGDSYHGYTF.

The chain carries TRBV4-3 and TRBJ2-4; 7 bases are a match to TRBD1. V shed 1 base, J shed 4 bases, and the junction held 4 bases outside the gene matches. The CDR3 has 15 residues. Germline V gene data show CDR1 as LGHNA and CDR2 as YSLEER. The CDR3, as DNA: TGCGCCAGCAGCCAAGGACGGGACAGAAAAAACATTCAGTACTTC. Its protein product is CASSQGRDRKNIQYF.

This chain links TRBV5-4 with TRBJ1-3, with TRBD1 matching 8 bases. Germline V gives CDR1 SGHNT, CDR2 YYREEE (reference sequence). The CDR3 spans 16 residues. With V trimmed by 0 bases and J by 0 bases, 2 bases remained unmatched. CDR3 residues: CASSLDRGFSGNTIYF. The CDR3 nucleotides read TGTGCCAGCAGCTTGGACAGGGGGTTCTCTGGAAACACCATATATTTT. Using reference TRBV5-4 and TRBJ1-3 for the parts outside the CDR3, the full variable domain is ETGVTQSPTHLIKTRGQQVTLRCSSQSGHNTVSWYQQALGQGPQFIFQYYREEENGRGNFPPRFSGLQFPNYSSELNVNALELDDSALYLCASSLDRGFSGNTIYFGEGSWLTVV.

The chain links TRBV5-1 to TRBJ2-2, with 9 bases matching TRBD2. This CDR3 region has 15 residues. The V gene end was trimmed by 0 bases and the J gene end by 7 bases; junction bases not matched to a gene: 4. Per the germline V gene, CDR1 is SGHRS and CDR2 is YFSETQ. The CDR3 nucleotides read TGCGCCAGCAGCTTGGTTGCGACTAGCGGCGGGGAGCTGTTTTTT. Translating gives CASSLVATSGGELFF.

V and J are TRBV25-1 and TRBJ1-6; no reliable D call. This CDR3 has 13 amino acids. Per the germline V gene, CDR1 is MGHDK and CDR2 is SYGVNS. V dropped 4 bases and J dropped 7 bases, with 8 bases sitting between them. The CDR3 sequence: CASSGFINSPLHF. CDR3 sequence (DNA): TGTGCCAGCAGTGGGTTCATAAATTCACCCCTCCACTTT.

CDR3 sequence: CASSLADRENTEAFF. The CDR3 DNA follows: TGTGCCAGCAGCTTGGCCGACAGGGAGAACACTGAAGCTTTCTTT. This rearrangement joins TRBV5-4 to TRBJ1-1, with 7 nucleotides matching TRBD1. Losses at the gene ends were 0 bases for V and 1 base for J; bases not matched to a gene: 3. The CDR3 consists of 15 residues. Germline CDR1 SGHNT, CDR2 YYREEE (reference sequence).

The gene calls are TRBV29-1 and TRBJ2-7; a weak D match, TRBD1 (6 bases). From germline, CDR1 is SQVTM and CDR2 ANQGSEA. The CDR3 sequence is 12 residues long. The V end lost 4 bases, the J end lost 4 bases, and 11 bases lay between the germline ends. The CDR3 here is CSVVQGQYEQYF. The CDR3 DNA reads as TGCAGCGTTGTACAGGGACAATACGAGCAGTACTTC.